The rows below give T cell receptor beta chains drawn from one sample of a study of blood T cell repertoires in COVID-19. Profiling relied on immunoSEQ multiplex PCR, and the TCRdb table lists in-frame clones only, not all of them. The sample shows around 40,000 clones, more than 75% of them seen only once. Sequencing was performed on peripheral blood. The receptors originated from a man aged 40-50 years with COVID-19, enrolled during active disease. Each CDR3 is given with its conserved first and last residue. A D gene is named only where the DNA matches it firmly. The size entry is marked missing in some rows and otherwise reads once, few, many or a size class.

>-|TRBD2|TRBJ2-3|TRBV13
CASSSDGWGLAGLTDTQYF
TGTGCCAGCAGCTCGGACGGGTGGGGACTAGCGGGACTCACAGATACGCAGTATTTT
>-|-|TRBJ2-7|TRBV2
CASSVEGWEQYF
TGTGCCAGCAGTGTTGAGGGTTGGGAGCAGTACTTC
>-|-|TRBJ2-5|TRBV7-8
CASSLGATTLETQYF
TGTGCCAGCAGCTTAGGGGCGACAACTCTGGAGACCCAGTACTTC
>-|TRBD1|TRBJ1-6|TRBV6-1
CASSEGTGGAPGGLHF
TGTGCCAGCAGTGAAGGGACAGGGGGCGCGCCGGGTGGCCTCCACTTT
>-|-|TRBJ1-2|TRBV6-4
CASSDSGTGSHTF
TGTGCCAGCAGTGACTCGGGCACAGGGTCCCACACCTTC
>once|-|TRBJ2-5|TRBV3-1/TRBV3-2
CASSPPPDKQETQYF
TGTGCCAGCAGCCCCCCCCCGGACAAACAAGAGACCCAGTACTTC
>-|-|TRBJ1-4|TRBV30
CAWSAGTPATNEKLFF
TGTGCCTGGAGTGCCGGGACTCCTGCAACTAATGAAAAACTGTTTTTT
>-|-|TRBJ1-3|TRBV10-3
CAIRATGGNTIYF
TGTGCCATCAGGGCGACAGGTGGAAACACCATATATTTT
>-|-|TRBJ2-7|TRBV7-7
CASSLEVSSYEQYF
TGTGCCAGCAGCTTAGAAGTCAGCTCCTACGAGCAGTACTTC
>-|-|TRBJ2-1|TRBV28
CASSSGDRSYNEQFF
TGTGCCAGCAGTTCGGGGGACCGCTCCTACAATGAGCAGTTCTTC
>-|TRBD1|TRBJ2-5|TRBV7-9
CASSTYQGASETQYF
TGTGCCAGCAGCACCTACCAGGGGGCCTCGGAGACCCAGTACTTC
>-|TRBD2|TRBJ2-7|TRBV18
CASSLGLAGSYEQYF
TGTGCCAGCTCGCTAGGACTAGCGGGATCCTACGAGCAGTACTTC
>-|-|TRBJ1-5|TRBV5-1
CASSLGRDQPQHF
TGCGCCAGCAGCCTGGGACGGGATCAGCCCCAGCATTTT
>-|TRBD1|TRBJ1-2|TRBV5-5
CASSLSPDRGVNYGYTF
TGTGCCAGCAGCTTATCGCCGGACAGGGGTGTAAACTATGGCTACACCTTC
>-|TRBD1|TRBJ1-5|TRBV18
CASSPATGAGSNQPQHF
TGTGCCAGCTCACCAGCCACAGGGGCAGGAAGCAATCAGCCCCAGCATTTT
>-|-|TRBJ2-1|TRBV7-2
CASSLEGLSVQFF
TGTGCCAGCAGCTTAGAGGGACTTTCGGTGCAGTTCTTC
>-|-|TRBJ2-7|TRBV27
CASSLSGGASYEQYF
TGTGCCAGCAGTTTATCGGGCGGGGCGTCCTACGAGCAGTACTTC
>few|-|TRBJ2-1|TRBV7-9
CASSFLQGQPGFF
TGTGCCAGCAGCTTCCTACAGGGTCAACCTGGCTTCTTC
>few|TRBD2|TRBJ2-7|TRBV28
CASIPGLAGWGSYEQYF
TGTGCCAGCATCCCCGGACTAGCGGGGTGGGGGTCCTACGAGCAGTACTTC
>-|TRBD1|TRBJ2-2|TRBV2
CASTRLGGGGELFF
TGTGCCAGCACCCGTTTAGGGGGCGGCGGGGAGCTGTTTTTT
>-|-|TRBJ2-2|TRBV9
CASSPLESTGELFF
TGTGCCAGCAGCCCTCTAGAGAGCACCGGGGAGCTGTTTTTT
>-|-|TRBJ2-7|TRBV5-1
CASSLGRGDSHEQYF
TGCGCCAGCAGCCTGGGCAGGGGCGATTCCCACGAGCAGTACTTC
>-|-|TRBJ2-7|TRBV5-8
CASSPTDFYEQYF
TGTGCCAGCAGCCCGACAGATTTCTACGAGCAGTACTTC
>-|-|TRBJ1-6|TRBV6-2/TRBV6-3
CASSYIGDISNFPLHF
TGTGCCAGCAGTTATATCGGGGACATATCGAATTTCCCCCTCCACTTT
>-|-|TRBJ1-5|TRBV7-2
CASSLVAVNQPQHF
TGTGCCAGCAGCTTAGTTGCAGTCAATCAGCCCCAGCATTTT
>-|-|TRBJ2-7|TRBV5-6
CASSFAGLGYEQYF
TGTGCCAGCAGCTTCGCGGGATTAGGGTACGAGCAGTACTTC
>-|-|TRBJ2-1|TRBV6-6
CASRIQGNEQFF
TGTGCCAGCAGGATACAGGGAAATGAGCAGTTCTTC
>-|-|TRBJ1-5|TRBV2
CASSATGRQPQHF
TGTGCCAGCAGCGCTACAGGGCGGCAGCCCCAGCATTTT
>-|-|TRBJ1-1|TRBV6-2/TRBV6-3
CASSYSPTVTSEAFF
TGTGCCAGCAGTTACTCGCCCACAGTCACGAGTGAAGCTTTCTTT
>-|-|TRBJ1-4|TRBV4-2
CASSQDRGGVATNEKLFF
TGTGCCAGCAGCCAAGATAGGGGGGGGGTTGCAACTAATGAAAAACTGTTTTTT
>-|-|TRBJ2-5|TRBV27
CASSTPGMETQYF
TGTGCCAGCAGTACCCCGGGGATGGAGACCCAGTACTTC
>-|TRBD2|TRBJ2-2|TRBV24-1
CATSDPGTSGTGELFF
TGTGCCACCAGTGATCCCGGGACTAGCGGCACCGGGGAGCTGTTTTTT
>-|TRBD1|TRBJ2-1|TRBV18
CASSPGRGQGSNEQFF
TGTGCCAGCTCACCAGGTAGGGGACAGGGATCCAATGAGCAGTTCTTC
>few|TRBD2|TRBJ2-1|TRBV11-2
CASSLRLSGGEQFF
TGTGCCAGCAGCCTCAGACTTAGCGGGGGCGAGCAGTTCTTC
>-|TRBD2|TRBJ2-7|TRBV3-1/TRBV3-2
CASSQASGPTYEQYF
TGTGCCAGCAGCCAGGCTAGCGGGCCCACCTACGAGCAGTACTTC
>few|TRBD1|TRBJ1-4|TRBV28
CASSTRDRGRQANEKLFF
TGTGCCAGCAGTACTCGGGACAGGGGGCGGCAGGCTAATGAAAAACTGTTTTTT
>-|-|TRBJ2-1|TRBV7-9
CASSLGDFGSNEQFF
TGTGCCAGCAGCTTAGGGGACTTCGGCAGCAATGAGCAGTTCTTC
>-|TRBD2|TRBJ2-5|TRBV7-3
CASSLGGGRTETQYF
TGTGCCAGCAGCTTAGGCGGCGGGAGGACGGAGACCCAGTACTTC
>-|TRBD1|TRBJ1-3|TRBV2
CASTRGDTIYF
TGTGCCAGCACCAGGGGGGACACCATATATTTT
>-|TRBD1|TRBJ1-5|TRBV7-9
CASSFGTGLNQPQHF
TGTGCCAGCAGCTTCGGGACAGGGTTAAATCAGCCCCAGCATTTT
>-|TRBD1|TRBJ1-1|TRBV5-8
CASSLPRWDRTGLMNTEAFF
TGTGCCAGCAGCTTGCCGCGGTGGGACAGGACAGGCCTCATGAACACTGAAGCTTTCTTT
>-|-|TRBJ2-1|TRBV2
CANQVENEQFF
TGTGCCAATCAGGTGGAAAATGAGCAGTTCTTC
>-|TRBD2|TRBJ2-5|TRBV6-5
CASNARGAAETQYF
TGTGCCAGCAATGCGCGGGGGGCCGCCGAGACCCAGTACTTC
>-|TRBD2|TRBJ2-2|TRBV5-1
CASSLGLAGGTTGELFF
TGCGCCAGCAGCCTGGGACTAGCGGGGGGGACCACCGGGGAGCTGTTTTTT